The rows below give T cell receptor beta chains drawn from one sample of a study of T cells after yellow fever vaccination. Each CDR3 protein gets one entry after TCRdb re-called the 5' RACE reads with MiXCR. The sample includes over 250,000 distinct CDR3 sequences, approximately 4% seen only once; the top ten take approximately 23%. The sample in question was PBMCs, obtained 5 days after the yellow fever booster vaccination. Receptor source: a young man who received the YFV17D yellow fever vaccine. CDR3s include the opening cysteine and the closing phenylalanine or tryptophan. A D gene is named only where the DNA matches it firmly. Clone size is stated in some rows and not others, as once, few, many or a class when expanded.

j_gene | d_gene | v_gene | abundance | CDR3nt | CDR3aa
TRBJ1-6 | NA | TRBV20-1 | NA | TGCAGTGCTAGTCCTACCGGGGACTATAATTCACCCCTCCACTTT | CSASPTGDYNSPLHF
TRBJ2-1 | TRBD1 | TRBV5-4 | NA | TGTGCCAGCAGCAGTTACAGGGGCGCTGGGAATGAGCAGTTCTTC | CASSSYRGAGNEQFF
TRBJ2-3 | TRBD1 | TRBV5-1 | NA | TGCGCCAGCAGCACGGGACAGGGTGGAGATACGCAGTATTTT | CASSTGQGGDTQYF
TRBJ2-6 | TRBD2 | TRBV7-9 | few | TGTGCCAGCAGATCAGGACTAGCGGCACCCTCTGGGGCCAACGTCCTGACTTTC | CASRSGLAAPSGANVLTF
TRBJ1-2 | TRBD1 | TRBV20-1 | NA | TGCAGTGCTAGAGTTAACGCGGGACAGGGAGAGGGTAACTATGGCTACACCTTC | CSARVNAGQGEGNYGYTF
TRBJ2-2 | NA | TRBV20-1 | many | TGCAGTGCTAGGCAGGGTAACACCGGGGAGCTGTTTTTT | CSARQGNTGELFF
TRBJ1-4 | NA | TRBV6-5 | many | TGTGCCAGCAGTTACTCGCGGGCACATAATGAAAAACTGTTTTTT | CASSYSRAHNEKLFF
TRBJ1-1 | NA | TRBV4-1 | NA | TGCGCCAGCAGCCAAGGCAAGGGAGGGACTGAAGCTTTCTTT | CASSQGKGGTEAFF
TRBJ1-2 | TRBD1 | TRBV7-8 | NA | TGTGCCAGCAGCTTAGTACAGGGGGTATACTACACCTTC | CASSLVQGVYYTF
TRBJ2-2 | TRBD1 | TRBV20-1 | NA | TGCAGTGCTAGAGATCTCCGGACAGGGAGCACCGGGGAGCTGTTTTTT | CSARDLRTGSTGELFF
TRBJ1-6 | NA | TRBV6-6 | few | TGTGCCAGCAGCCTACCGAGTGAGTGGGGGAATAAGGCCCTCCACTTT | CASSLPSEWGNKALHF
TRBJ1-5 | NA | TRBV6-6 | many | TGTGCCAGCAGTTATACAGCTCAACCTCAGCCCCAGCATTTT | CASSYTAQPQPQHF
TRBJ1-4 | NA | TRBV4-1 | NA | TGCGCCAGCAGCCATGGGAGGACAGTGGAAAATGAAAAACTGTTTTTT | CASSHGRTVENEKLFF
TRBJ2-3 | NA | TRBV24-1 | NA | TGTGCCACCAGTGAGACGGGAGCACAAGATACGCAGTATTTT | CATSETGAQDTQYF
TRBJ1-1 | NA | TRBV6-2/TRBV6-3 | NA | TGTGCCAGCAGTTACAAGACCCCTGCGGACACTGAAGCTTTCTTT | CASSYKTPADTEAFF
TRBJ1-2 | NA | TRBV27 | few | TGTGCCAGCAGTTTTCGGGGTCATAACTATGGCTACACCTTC | CASSFRGHNYGYTF
TRBJ1-5 | NA | TRBV29-1 | NA | TGCAGCGTTGGGGCAGGGGATCAGCCCCAGCATTTT | CSVGAGDQPQHF
TRBJ2-7 | NA | TRBV7-2 | few | TGTGCCAGCAGCTCGGACAGATATGAGCAGTACTTC | CASSSDRYEQYF
TRBJ2-3 | TRBD2 | TRBV6-2/TRBV6-3 | many | TGTGCCAGCAGTTACCCTAGCGGGACCGTAGCAGATACGCAGTATTTT | CASSYPSGTVADTQYF
TRBJ2-3 | NA | TRBV7-8 | many | TGTGCCAGCAGCCCCGGTGGACGCACAGATACGCAGTATTTT | CASSPGGRTDTQYF
TRBJ2-2 | NA | TRBV5-1 | many | TGCGCCAGCAGCTCTGTCCTTACGAGGAACACCGGGGAGCTGTTTTTT | CASSSVLTRNTGELFF
TRBJ2-1 | NA | TRBV7-2 | NA | TGTGCCAGCAGCTTAGCGAGGTACTCCTACAATGAGCAGTTCTTC | CASSLARYSYNEQFF
TRBJ1-2 | NA | TRBV20-1 | NA | TGCAGTGTCATGGCCGGGGGAAGGAGAGGCTACACCTTC | CSVMAGGRRGYTF